What follows are 20 T cell receptor beta chains derived from one specimen sequenced in a study of PD-1 blockade in classical Hodgkin lymphoma. The method was immunoSEQ multiplex PCR; TCRdb's version includes in-frame clones alone and lacks a portion of them. This sample has about 110,000 clones; 80% to 90% occur once, and the top ten carry 20%. All trial patients relapsed after autologous stem cell transplantation. Source: peripheral blood mononuclear cells (PBMCs), taken before the second cycle of nivolumab. These receptors were collected from a human donor with classical Hodgkin lymphoma.

This clone has only one observation. The rearrangement uses TRBV6-5 and TRBJ1-3, with no clear D. Germline V gene lookup returns CDR1 MNHEY and CDR2 SVGAGI. The CDR3 covers 15 residues. Trimming shortened V by 4 bases and J by 7 bases, and 17 bases separated the two germline ends. This chain's CDR3 is CASSLRRGFWNTIYF. The CDR3, as DNA: TGTGCCAGCAGTTTAAGACGGGGTTTTTGGAACACCATATATTTT.

This clone was recorded only once. This chain joins TRBV5-1 and TRBJ1-1; no clear D gene. V lost 1 base to trimming and J lost 4 bases, with 14 bases between them. The CDR3 sequence is 15 residues long. CDR1 is SGHRS, CDR2 YFSETQ, per germline. CDR3 region: CASSLTLAHSTEAFF. For the CDR3, the DNA is TGCGCCAGCAGCTTGACCCTGGCCCATAGCACTGAAGCTTTCTTT.

This chain links TRBV29-1 with TRBJ1-1, with D possibly being TRBD1 (6 bases). Germline V gene data show CDR1 as SQVTM and CDR2 as ANQGSEA. V dropped 7 bases and J dropped 4 bases, with 16 bases sitting between them. The CDR3 consists of 13 residues. The CDR3 DNA reads TGCAGCGGGAGAGGGGGGGATGGCACTGAAGCTTTCTTT. Its protein product is CSGRGGDGTEAFF.

DNA for the CDR3: TGTGCCAGCAGCCTTATAGCGGGAGGGCAATACAATGAGCAGTTCTTC. Translating it yields CASSLIAGGQYNEQFF. The V and J genes are TRBV6-4 and TRBJ2-1; 11 nucleotides line up with TRBD2. Germline CDR1 MRHNA, CDR2 SNTAGT. With 6 bases clipped from V and 4 bases from J, the junction kept 8 bases outside the gene matches. The CDR3 has 16 amino acids.

The chain combines TRBV5-1 with TRBJ1-1, with 8 bases identical to TRBD1. CDR1 and CDR2 (germline): SGHRS, YFSETQ. The V gene end was trimmed by 4 bases and the J gene end by 3 bases; junction bases not matched to a gene: 2. The CDR3 length is 13 residues. The CDR3 DNA follows: TGCGCCAGCAGCGCGACAGGGGACACTGAAGCTTTCTTT. Residues: CASSATGDTEAFF.

The chain uses TRBV27 and TRBJ2-1; TRBD2 matches 8 bases. Germline CDR1 reads MNHEY; CDR2 reads SMNVEV (reference sequence). This CDR3 has 15 residues. Trimming removed 0 bases from V and 3 bases from J; junction bases left unmatched: 1. Here the CDR3 reads CASSLSLAGYNEQFF. The DNA for the CDR3 is TGTGCCAGCAGTTTATCCCTAGCGGGCTACAATGAGCAGTTCTTC.

This clone appeared a few times. The chain recombines TRBV6-6 with TRBJ1-2, with 7 bases aligning to TRBD1. The V segment lost 4 bases and the J segment 6 bases; nucleotides outside the gene matches: 8. Germline CDR1 reads MNHNY; CDR2 reads SVGAGI (reference sequence). CDR3 length: 14 residues. The DNA of the CDR3 is TGTGCCAGCAGTTCCCCAGGGACAGCCGATGGCTACACCTTC. Amino acids: CASSSPGTADGYTF.

The rearrangement links TRBV19 to TRBJ1-2; possibly TRBD1 for D (5 bases). The V gene lost 1 base and the J gene lost 4 bases, with 7 bases spanning the gap. Per germline, CDR1 LNHDA and CDR2 SQIVND (reference sequence). This CDR3 region has 13 residues. The CDR3 loop is CASSIGGLYGYTF. CDR3 DNA: TGTGCCAGTAGTATAGGGGGACTCTATGGCTACACCTTC. Using reference TRBV19 and TRBJ1-2 for the parts outside the CDR3, the full variable domain is DGGITQSPKYLFRKEGQNVTLSCEQNLNHDAMYWYRQDPGQGLRLIYYSQIVNDFQKGDIAEGYSVSREKKESFPLTVTSAQKNPTAFYLCASSIGGLYGYTFGSGTRLTVV.

V is TRBV6-1 and J is TRBJ1-5; unclear D gene. Germline values: CDR1 MNHNS, CDR2 SASEGT. The CDR3 covers 15 residues. V was shortened by 1 base and J by 0 bases, with 7 bases between the two germline ends. The CDR3 sequence is CASSEEYASNQPQHF. CDR3 in DNA: TGTGCCAGCAGTGAAGAGTATGCTAGCAATCAGCCCCAGCATTTT.

The rearrangement links TRBV2 to TRBJ1-2; the match to TRBD1 covers 7 bases. V dropped 10 bases and J dropped 8; count of bases not matched to a gene: 10. The V gene's germline CDR1 is SNHLY and CDR2 FYNNEI. The CDR3 has 12 residues. CDR3 sequence (DNA): TGTGCCAACGGACAGGCGGGGCAGGGCTACACCTTC. This codes for CANGQAGQGYTF. Combining the CDR3 with reference TRBV2 and TRBJ1-2 gives the whole variable domain EPEVTQTPSHQVTQMGQEVILRCVPISNHLYFYWYRQILGQKVEFLVSFYNNEISEKSEIFDDQFSVERPDGSNFTLKIRSTKLEDSAMYFCANGQAGQGYTFGSGTRLTVV.

The count of this clone is one. The chain recombines TRBV5-1 with TRBJ1-1; 7 bases fit TRBD1. Germline V CDR1 and CDR2: SGHRS, YFSETQ. The CDR3 covers 14 residues. Trimming removed 1 base from V and 6 bases from J; junction bases left unmatched: 6. The DNA for the CDR3 is TGCGCCAGCAGCTTGACAGGGGTGTCCGCTGAAGCTTTCTTT. It encodes CASSLTGVSAEAFF.

The chain joins TRBV11-2 to TRBJ1-2; 7 positions match TRBD1. CDR1 and CDR2 from the germline V gene are SGHAT and FQNNGV. This CDR3 is built from 14 residues. V gave up 4 bases and J gave up 8 bases; unmatched junction bases: 10. The CDR3 DNA sequence: TGTGCCAGCAGCTCATCTACAGGGGCATGGGGCTACACCTTC. This encodes CASSSSTGAWGYTF. Variable domain in full (rest from reference TRBV11-2 and TRBJ1-2): EAGVAQSPRYKIIEKRQSVAFWCNPISGHATLYWYQQILGQGPKLLIQFQNNGVVDDSQLPKDRFSAERLKGVDSTLKIQPAKLEDSAVYLCASSSSTGAWGYTFGSGTRLTVV.

The V gene is TRBV7-6, the J gene TRBJ1-1; no definite D call. Trimming shortened V by 5 bases and J by 7 bases, and 14 bases separated the two germline ends. Germline CDR1 is SGHVS and CDR2 is FNYEAQ. CDR3 length: 13 amino acids. This CDR3 reads CASSPQERFEAFF. The CDR3 coding sequence is TGTGCCAGCAGCCCTCAGGAGCGATTTGAAGCTTTCTTT.

In this sample, this clone turned up a few times. The chain couples TRBV28 to TRBJ1-2; TRBD1 is a possible D gene (5 bases). Trimming cost V 1 base and J 7 bases, with 22 bases left between them. The CDR3 is 17 amino acids. The germline V gene encodes CDR1 MDHEN and CDR2 SYDVKM. This chain's CDR3 is CASSLYPTQGGRGGYTF. CDR3 in DNA: TGTGCCAGCAGTTTATACCCCACTCAGGGCGGCCGAGGTGGCTACACCTTC.

This clone occurred once. This chain uses TRBV2 with TRBJ2-1; D gene uncertain. CDR1 SNHLY and CDR2 FYNNEI come from the germline V gene. This CDR3 region has 14 residues. V lost 9 bases and J lost 9, with 21 bases in between. CDR3 in DNA: TGTGCCAGTCATTCCGGCCTGGGGAAGAGTGAGCAGTTCTTC. Translated: CASHSGLGKSEQFF.

CDR3 sequence reads: CASSPGQNQPQHF. The CDR3 DNA follows: TGTGCCAGCAGCCCGGGACAGAATCAGCCCCAGCATTTT. The chain couples TRBV5-4 to TRBJ1-5, with 7 bases identical to TRBD1. CDR1 is SGHNT, CDR2 YYREEE, per germline (reference sequence). Trimming at V came to 4 bases and at J to 4 bases, leaving 2 bases not matched to a gene. CDR3 length equals 13 residues.

The J gene is TRBJ2-7, the V gene TRBV2; 10 bases fit TRBD2. This CDR3 contains 15 residues. Losses at the gene ends were 3 bases for V and 1 base for J; bases not matched to a gene: 3. Germline V gene data show CDR1 as SNHLY and CDR2 as FYNNEI. CDR3 region: CASSDTSGASYEQYF. As DNA, the CDR3 is TGTGCCAGCAGTGATACTAGCGGGGCATCCTACGAGCAGTACTTC.

This sequence joins TRBV30 and TRBJ2-1; no reliable D call. The CDR3 is made up of 16 amino acids. Germline CDR1 and CDR2: GTSNPN and SVGIG (reference sequence). V dropped 1 base and J dropped 4 bases, with 17 bases sitting between them. The CDR3 reads CAWSALGALHYNEQFF. CDR3 sequence (DNA): TGTGCCTGGAGTGCGTTGGGCGCACTTCATTACAATGAGCAGTTCTTC.

CDR3 amino acids: CASSTGPNQPQHF. The CDR3 DNA is TGTGCCAGTAGTACGGGACCCAATCAGCCCCAGCATTTT. The V call is TRBV19, the J call TRBJ1-5; tentatively, D is TRBD1 (5 bases). This CDR3 region has 13 residues. Germline-derived CDR1 and CDR2 are LNHDA and SQIVND (reference sequence). V gave up 4 bases and J gave up 3 bases, with 7 bases separating them. The complete variable domain, with remaining parts taken from reference TRBV19 and TRBJ1-5, reads DGGITQSPKYLFRKEGQNVTLSCEQNLNHDAMYWYRQDPGQGLRLIYYSQIVNDFQKGDIAEGYSVSREKKESFPLTVTSAQKNPTAFYLCASSTGPNQPQHFGDGTRLSIL.

CDR3 nucleotide sequence: TGTGCCAGCAGCTTACAAGCCTGGCAGGTCCGGGGGGATGAGCAGTTCTTC. Its protein product is CASSLQAWQVRGDEQFF. This sequence joins TRBV7-8 and TRBJ2-1; 7 positions match TRBD2. The V gene's germline CDR1 is SGHVS and CDR2 FQNEAQ. The CDR3 has 17 residues. Germline trimming cut 2 bases from V and 8 bases from J; bases unmatched to any gene: 15.